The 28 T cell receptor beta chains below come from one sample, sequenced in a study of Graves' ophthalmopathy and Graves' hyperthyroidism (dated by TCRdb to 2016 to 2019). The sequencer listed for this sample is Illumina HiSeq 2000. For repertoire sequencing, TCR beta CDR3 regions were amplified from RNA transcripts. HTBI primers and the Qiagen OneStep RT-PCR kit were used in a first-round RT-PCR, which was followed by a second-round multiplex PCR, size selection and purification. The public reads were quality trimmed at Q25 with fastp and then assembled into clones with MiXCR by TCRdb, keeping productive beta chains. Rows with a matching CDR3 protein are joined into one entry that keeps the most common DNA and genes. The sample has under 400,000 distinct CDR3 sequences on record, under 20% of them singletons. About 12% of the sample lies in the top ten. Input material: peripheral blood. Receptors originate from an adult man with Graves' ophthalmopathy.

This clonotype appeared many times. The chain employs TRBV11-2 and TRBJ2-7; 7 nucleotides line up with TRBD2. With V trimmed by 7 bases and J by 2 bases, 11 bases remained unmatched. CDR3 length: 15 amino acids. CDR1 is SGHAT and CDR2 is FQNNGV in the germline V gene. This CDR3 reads CASIQASGATYEQYF. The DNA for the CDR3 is TGTGCCAGCATCCAAGCCAGCGGGGCGACCTACGAGCAGTACTTC.

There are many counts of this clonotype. The CDR3 loop is CASSQGASKAFF. In nucleotides, the CDR3 is TGTGCCAGCAGCCAAGGCGCCAGCAAAGCTTTCTTT. The V call is TRBV3-1, the J call TRBJ1-1, with no clear D. V was trimmed by 1 base and J by 9 bases, leaving 9 bases between them. Germline assignment: CDR1 LGHDT and CDR2 YNNKEL (reference sequence). CDR3 length equals 12 residues.

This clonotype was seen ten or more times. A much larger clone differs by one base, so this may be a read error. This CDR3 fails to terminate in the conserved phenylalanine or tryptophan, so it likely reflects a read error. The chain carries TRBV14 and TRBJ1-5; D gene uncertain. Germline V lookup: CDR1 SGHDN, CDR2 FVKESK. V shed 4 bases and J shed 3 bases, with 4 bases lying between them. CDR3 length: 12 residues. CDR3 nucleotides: TGTGCCAGCAGCCGCCCCAATCAGCCCCAGCATTCT. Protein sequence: CASSRPNQPQHS.

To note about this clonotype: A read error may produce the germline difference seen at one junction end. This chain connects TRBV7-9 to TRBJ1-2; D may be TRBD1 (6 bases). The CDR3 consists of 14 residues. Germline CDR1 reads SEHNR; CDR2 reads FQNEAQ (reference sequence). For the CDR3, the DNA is TGTGCCAGCAGCTGGGGGGGGCGAGGCTATGGCCACACCTTC. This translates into CASSWGGRGYGHTF.

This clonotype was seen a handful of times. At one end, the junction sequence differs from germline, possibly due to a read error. The CDR3 loop is CASGSQAIYGYAF. The CDR3 coding sequence is TGTGCCAGCGGTTCTCAGGCTATCTATGGCTACGCCTTC. The chain combines TRBV12-3 or TRBV12-4 with TRBJ1-2; D not resolved. The CDR3 has 13 amino acids.

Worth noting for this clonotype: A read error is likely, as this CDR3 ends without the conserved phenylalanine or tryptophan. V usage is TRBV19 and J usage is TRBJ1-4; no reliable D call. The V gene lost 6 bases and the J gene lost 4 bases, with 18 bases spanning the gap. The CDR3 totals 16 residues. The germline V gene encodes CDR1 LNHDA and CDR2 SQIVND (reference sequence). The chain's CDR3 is CASSSRDPAINEKLFS. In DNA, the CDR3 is TGTGCCAGTAGCTCGCGCGACCCCGCTATTAATGAAAAACTGTTTTCT.

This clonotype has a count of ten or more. The CDR3 region is CAWIIGQVNTEAFF. CDR3 sequence (DNA): TGTGCCTGGATTATAGGACAGGTGAACACTGAAGCTTTCTTT. The chain employs TRBV30 and TRBJ1-1; TRBD1 matches 7 bases. Trimming took 4 bases from V and 0 from J; bases not matched to a gene: 5. Per the germline V gene, CDR1 is GTSNPN and CDR2 is SVGIG (reference sequence). This CDR3 spans 14 amino acids.

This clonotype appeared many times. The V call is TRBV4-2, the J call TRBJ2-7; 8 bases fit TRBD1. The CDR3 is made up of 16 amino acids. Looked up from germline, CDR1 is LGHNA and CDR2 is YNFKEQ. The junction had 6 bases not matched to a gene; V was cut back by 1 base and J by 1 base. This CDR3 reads CASSQARTGPSYEQYF. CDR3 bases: TGTGCCAGCAGCCAAGCGAGGACAGGGCCTTCCTACGAGCAGTACTTC.

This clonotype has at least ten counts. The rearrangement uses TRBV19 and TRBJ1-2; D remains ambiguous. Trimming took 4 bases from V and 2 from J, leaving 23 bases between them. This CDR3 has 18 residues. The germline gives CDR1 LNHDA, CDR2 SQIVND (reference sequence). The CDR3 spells CASSSVSWGKGNNYGYTF. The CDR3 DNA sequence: TGTGCCAGTAGTAGTGTTTCGTGGGGAAAAGGCAACAACTATGGCTACACCTTC. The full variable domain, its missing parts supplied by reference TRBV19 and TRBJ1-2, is DGGITQSPKYLFRKEGQNVTLSCEQNLNHDAMYWYRQDPGQGLRLIYYSQIVNDFQKGDIAEGYSVSREKKESFPLTVTSAQKNPTAFYLCASSSVSWGKGNNYGYTFGSGTRLTVV.

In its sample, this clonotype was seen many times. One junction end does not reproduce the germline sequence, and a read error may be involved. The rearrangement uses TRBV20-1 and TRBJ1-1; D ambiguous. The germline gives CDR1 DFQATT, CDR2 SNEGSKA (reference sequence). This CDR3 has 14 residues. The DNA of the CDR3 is TGCGGTGCTCCCCCCGGGCCGTGGAGTACTGAAGCTTTCTTT. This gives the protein CGAPPGPWSTEAFF.

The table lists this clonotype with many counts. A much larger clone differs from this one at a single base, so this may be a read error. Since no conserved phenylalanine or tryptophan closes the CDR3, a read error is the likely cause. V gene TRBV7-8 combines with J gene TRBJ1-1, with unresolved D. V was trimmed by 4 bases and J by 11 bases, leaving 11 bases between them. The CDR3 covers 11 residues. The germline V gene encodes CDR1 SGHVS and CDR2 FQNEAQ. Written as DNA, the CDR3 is TGTGCCAGCAGCTCAGGTTTTGGCGCTTTCTCT. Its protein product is CASSSGFGAFS.

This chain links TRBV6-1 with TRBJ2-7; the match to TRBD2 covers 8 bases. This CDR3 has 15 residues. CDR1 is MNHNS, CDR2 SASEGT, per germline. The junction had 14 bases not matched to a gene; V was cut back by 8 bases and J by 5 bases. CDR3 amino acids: CASSYWRAGADEQYF. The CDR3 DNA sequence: TGTGCCAGCTCCTATTGGCGAGCGGGAGCGGACGAGCAGTACTTC.

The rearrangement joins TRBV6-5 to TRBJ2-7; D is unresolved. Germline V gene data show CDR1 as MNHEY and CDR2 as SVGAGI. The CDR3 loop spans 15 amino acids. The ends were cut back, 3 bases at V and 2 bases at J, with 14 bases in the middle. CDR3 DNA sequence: TGTGCCAGCAGTTATAGTAATTCTTATACCTACGAGCAGTACTTC. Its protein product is CASSYSNSYTYEQYF.

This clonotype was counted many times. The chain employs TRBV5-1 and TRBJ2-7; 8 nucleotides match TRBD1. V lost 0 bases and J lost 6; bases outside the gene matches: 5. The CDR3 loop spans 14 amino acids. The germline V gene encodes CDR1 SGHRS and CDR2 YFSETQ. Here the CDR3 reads CASSLGQGYGEQYF. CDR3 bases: TGCGCCAGCAGCTTGGGACAGGGGTATGGCGAGCAGTACTTC.

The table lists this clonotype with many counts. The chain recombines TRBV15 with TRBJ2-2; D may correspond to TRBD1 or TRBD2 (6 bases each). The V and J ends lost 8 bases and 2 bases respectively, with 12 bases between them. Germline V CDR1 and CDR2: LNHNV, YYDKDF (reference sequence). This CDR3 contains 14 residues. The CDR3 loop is CATEKGGNTGELFF. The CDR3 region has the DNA TGTGCCACCGAAAAGGGGGGCAACACCGGGGAGCTGTTTTTT.

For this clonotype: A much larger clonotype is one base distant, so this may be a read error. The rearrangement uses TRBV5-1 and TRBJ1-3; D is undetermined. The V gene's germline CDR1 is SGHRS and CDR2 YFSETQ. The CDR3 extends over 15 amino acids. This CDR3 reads CASSLNGLTGYTIYF. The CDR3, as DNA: TGCGCCAGCAGCTTGAATGGGTTAACTGGATACACCATATATTTT.

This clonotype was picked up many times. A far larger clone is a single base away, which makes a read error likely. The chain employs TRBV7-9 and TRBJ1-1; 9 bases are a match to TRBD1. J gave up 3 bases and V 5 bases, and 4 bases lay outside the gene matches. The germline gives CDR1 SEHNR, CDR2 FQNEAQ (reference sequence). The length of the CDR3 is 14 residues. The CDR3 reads CASSPGQGYTEAFF. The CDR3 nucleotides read TGTGCCAGCAGCCCGGGACAGGGATACACTGAAGCTTTCTTT.

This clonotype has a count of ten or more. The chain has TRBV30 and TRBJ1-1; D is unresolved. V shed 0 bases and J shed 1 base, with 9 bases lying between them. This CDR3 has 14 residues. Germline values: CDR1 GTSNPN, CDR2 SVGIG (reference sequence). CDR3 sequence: CAWSVTLKNTEAFF. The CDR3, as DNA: TGTGCCTGGAGTGTGACTCTGAAGAACACTGAAGCTTTCTTT.

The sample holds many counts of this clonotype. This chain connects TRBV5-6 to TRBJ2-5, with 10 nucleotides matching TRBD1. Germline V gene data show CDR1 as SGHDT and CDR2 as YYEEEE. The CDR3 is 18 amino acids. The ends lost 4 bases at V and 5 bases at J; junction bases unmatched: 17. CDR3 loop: CASSLPGQGLFSVETQYF. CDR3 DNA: TGTGCCAGCAGCCTGCCGGGACAGGGGCTTTTTTCGGTCGAGACCCAGTACTTC.

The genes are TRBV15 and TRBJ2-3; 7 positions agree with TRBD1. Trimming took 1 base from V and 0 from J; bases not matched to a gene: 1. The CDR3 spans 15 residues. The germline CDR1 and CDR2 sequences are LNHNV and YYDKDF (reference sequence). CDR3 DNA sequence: TGTGCCACCAGCAGAGCGACAGGGAGCACAGATACGCAGTATTTT. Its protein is CATSRATGSTDTQYF.

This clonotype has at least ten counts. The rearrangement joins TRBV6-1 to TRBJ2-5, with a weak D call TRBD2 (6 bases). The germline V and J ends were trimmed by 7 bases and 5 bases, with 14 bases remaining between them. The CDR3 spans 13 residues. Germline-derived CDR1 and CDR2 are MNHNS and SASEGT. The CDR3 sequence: CASTRGRWETQYF. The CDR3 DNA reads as TGTGCCAGCACCCGGGGGAGGTGGGAGACCCAGTACTTC.

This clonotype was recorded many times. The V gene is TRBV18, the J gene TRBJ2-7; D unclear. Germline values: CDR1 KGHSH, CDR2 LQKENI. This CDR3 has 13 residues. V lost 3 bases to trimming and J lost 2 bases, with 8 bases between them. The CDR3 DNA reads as TGTGCCAGCTCACCCAGGCCCCCCTACGAGCAGTACTTC. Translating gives CASSPRPPYEQYF. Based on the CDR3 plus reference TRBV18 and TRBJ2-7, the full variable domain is NAGVMQNPRHLVRRRGQEARLRCSPMKGHSHVYWYRQLPEEGLKFMVYLQKENIIDESGMPKERFSAEFPKEGPSILRIQQVVRGDSAAYFCASSPRPPYEQYFGPGTRLTVT.

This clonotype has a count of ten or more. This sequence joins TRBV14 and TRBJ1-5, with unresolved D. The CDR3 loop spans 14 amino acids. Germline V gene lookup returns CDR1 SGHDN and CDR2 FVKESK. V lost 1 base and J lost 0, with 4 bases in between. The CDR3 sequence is CASSQGNSNQPQHF. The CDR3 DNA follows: TGTGCCAGCAGCCAAGGGAATAGCAATCAGCCCCAGCATTTT.

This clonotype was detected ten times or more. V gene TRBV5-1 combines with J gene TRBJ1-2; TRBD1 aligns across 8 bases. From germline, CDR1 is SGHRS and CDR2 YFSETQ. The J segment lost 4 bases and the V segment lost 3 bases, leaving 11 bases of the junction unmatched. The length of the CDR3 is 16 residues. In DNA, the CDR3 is TGCGCCAGCAGCTGGGAACTCCAGGGGGCTGGCTATGGCTACACCTTC. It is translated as CASSWELQGAGYGYTF.

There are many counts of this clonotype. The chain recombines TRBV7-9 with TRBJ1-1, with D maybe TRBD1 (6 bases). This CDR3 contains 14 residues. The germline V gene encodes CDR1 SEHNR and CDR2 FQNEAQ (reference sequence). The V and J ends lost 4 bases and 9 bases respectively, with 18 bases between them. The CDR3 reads CASSWSGQTRKAFF. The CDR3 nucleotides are TGTGCCAGCAGCTGGAGTGGACAGACAAGGAAAGCTTTCTTT.

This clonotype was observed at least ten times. In DNA form, the CDR3 reads TGTGCCAGCACTTGGACAGACCAAGAGACCCAGTACTTC. It translates to CASTWTDQETQYF. The chain recombines TRBV12-3 or TRBV12-4 with TRBJ2-5; a possible D gene is TRBD1 (6 bases). V was pared by 7 bases and J by 0 bases, with 9 bases between. The CDR3 contains 13 residues.

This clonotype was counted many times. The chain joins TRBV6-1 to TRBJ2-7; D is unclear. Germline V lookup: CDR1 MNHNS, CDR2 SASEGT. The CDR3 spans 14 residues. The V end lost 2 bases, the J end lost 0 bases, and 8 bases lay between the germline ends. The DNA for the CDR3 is TGTGCCAGCAGTGAATATTACTACTCCTACGAGCAGTACTTC. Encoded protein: CASSEYYYSYEQYF.

In DNA form, the CDR3 reads TGTGCCATCAGCTCCGGGACAGGGTTGGGAACTGAAGCTTTCTTT. Encoded protein: CAISSGTGLGTEAFF. The chain uses TRBV10-3 and TRBJ1-1, with 9 bases identical to TRBD1. CDR1 is ENHRY and CDR2 is SYGVKD in the germline V gene. Trimming removed 6 bases from V and 5 bases from J; junction bases left unmatched: 10. This CDR3 has 15 amino acids.